This T cell receptor (beta chain) comes out of a study of immune evolution from preneoplasia to lung adenocarcinoma. This table comes from immunoSEQ multiplex PCR, and its TCRdb copy is limited to in-frame clones, with some not included. The data contain around 4,100 clones, approximately 86% of them seen just once; the ten biggest clones take up over 6.5%. As for this clone: The antigen is not known.

The V end was cut by 3 bases, the J end by 5 bases, with 8 bases between. The CDR3 is 14 amino acids. Germline V CDR1 and CDR2: MNHEY, SVGAGI. Between the mid-2010s and the late 2010s, patients underwent resection in Japan or China. General observations from the study: Top clone share appeared to fall from AAH through AIS, MIA, adenocarcinoma. Clonality was highest in normal lung, lower in later-stage lesions apparently.

The rearrangement links TRBV6-5 to TRBJ1-6; D is possibly TRBD1 (5 bases). The origin of this receptor is an older donor with lung adenocarcinoma. The sequenced sample was FFPE minimally invasive lung adenocarcinoma tissue. In DNA, the CDR3 is TGTGCCAGCAGTTATGAGGGGCATAATTCACCCCTCCACTTT. It specifies CASSYEGHNSPLHF.